Listed below are T cell receptor beta chains from one sample, sequenced in a study of blood T cell repertoires in COVID-19. The assay was immunoSEQ multiplex PCR, and TCRdb's table has in-frame clones only and misses some. The sample lists 230,000 or so clones, approximately 86% occurring once. Sequences were obtained from PBMCs or T cells enriched from blood (not recorded which). Receptors were obtained from a woman between 50 and 59 years old with acute COVID-19. Each CDR3 is given with its conserved first and last residue. Fields, in order: J gene, clone size, D gene, V gene, CDR3 protein, CDR3 DNA. A D gene is named only where the DNA matches it firmly. Clone size is not always given. Where it is, it says once, few, many or a class for expanded clones.

TRBJ1-2,few,-,TRBV7-2,CASSQGHYGYTF,TGTGCCAGCAGCCAGGGTCACTATGGCTACACCTTC
TRBJ1-1,-,-,TRBV7-6,CASSLVPDSWNTEAFF,TGTGCCAGCAGCTTAGTACCGGACAGCTGGAACACTGAAGCTTTCTTT
TRBJ1-1,-,TRBD1,TRBV18,CASSNNRGLDTEAFF,TGTGCCAGCTCAAACAACAGGGGGCTAGACACTGAAGCTTTCTTT
TRBJ2-7,-,-,TRBV7-2,CASSPYNYEQYF,TGTGCCAGCAGCCCATACAACTACGAGCAGTACTTC
TRBJ2-7,-,TRBD1,TRBV5-1,CASSLGTGGSYEQYF,TGCGCCAGCAGCTTGGGGACAGGGGGATCCTACGAGCAGTACTTC
TRBJ1-2,-,-,TRBV7-2,CASKVQRYGYTF,TGTGCCAGCAAAGTTCAGCGATATGGCTACACCTTC
TRBJ1-1,-,-,TRBV11-2,CASRTRRTANTEAFF,TGTGCCAGCAGGACTCGGAGGACAGCGAACACTGAAGCTTTCTTT
TRBJ2-7,-,TRBD1,TRBV2,CASMREAGTGVWSASSYEQYF,TGTGCCAGCATGAGGGAGGCCGGGACAGGGGTTTGGAGCGCGAGCTCCTACGAGCAGTACTTC
TRBJ1-4,-,-,TRBV19,CASSIIGGASNEKLFF,TGTGCCAGTAGTATAATTGGAGGGGCATCTAATGAAAAACTGTTTTTT
TRBJ2-3,-,TRBD2,TRBV18,CASSPPRRAGGLEADTQYF,TGTGCCAGCTCACCACCCCGACGAGCGGGAGGGCTTGAGGCAGATACGCAGTATTTT
TRBJ2-1,-,TRBD1,TRBV3-1/TRBV3-2,CASSQGTGTGPYNEQFF,TGTGCCAGCAGCCAAGGTACCGGGACAGGGCCTTACAATGAGCAGTTCTTC
TRBJ1-1,-,-,TRBV6-5,CASTWGEYTEAFF,TGTGCCAGCACCTGGGGGGAGTACACTGAAGCTTTCTTT
TRBJ2-3,-,TRBD2,TRBV14,CASSSSGRAWDTQYF,TGTGCCAGCAGCTCCAGCGGGAGGGCCTGGGATACGCAGTATTTT
TRBJ2-3,once,-,TRBV25-1,CASRKTGSDTQYF,TGTGCCAGCAGGAAAACAGGATCAGATACGCAGTATTTT
TRBJ2-2,-,-,TRBV4-3,CASSHIPLAQWASSNTGELFF,TGCGCCAGCAGCCATATTCCCCTAGCGCAATGGGCCAGTTCGAACACCGGGGAGCTGTTTTTT
TRBJ2-2,-,-,TRBV7-9,CASSLLGSTGELFF,TGTGCCAGCAGCTTATTGGGGAGTACCGGGGAGCTGTTTTTT
TRBJ1-1,-,TRBD1,TRBV7-3,CASSSRGQGRTEAFF,TGTGCCAGCAGCTCTAGGGGACAGGGGAGAACTGAAGCTTTCTTT
TRBJ2-7,-,-,TRBV12-3/TRBV12-4,CASRRPGHYEQYF,TGTGCCAGCAGAAGACCGGGACACTACGAGCAGTACTTC
TRBJ2-3,-,-,TRBV19,CASSHRGLADTQYF,TGTGCCAGTAGTCACCGGGGCCTAGCGGATACGCAGTATTTT
TRBJ2-7,-,-,TRBV5-1,CASSLPTREQYF,TGCGCCAGCAGCCTGCCCACGAGAGAGCAGTACTTC
TRBJ2-1,-,TRBD2,TRBV19,CASRTSGSSYNEQFF,TGTGCCAGTAGGACTAGCGGGAGCTCCTACAATGAGCAGTTCTTC
TRBJ2-5,few,-,TRBV7-3,CASSPNPGETQYF,TGTGCCAGCAGCCCCAACCCCGGGGAGACCCAGTACTTC
TRBJ2-1,-,-,TRBV3-1/TRBV3-2,CASSQDPVAYEQFF,TGTGCCAGCAGCCAAGATCCTGTGGCTTATGAGCAGTTCTTC
TRBJ2-7,-,TRBD1,TRBV18,CASSPATGAFYEQYF,TGTGCCAGCTCACCCGCAACAGGGGCTTTCTACGAGCAGTACTTC
TRBJ1-3,-,TRBD1,TRBV5-1,CASSIQGARGNTIYF,TGCGCCAGCAGCATACAGGGGGCGCGGGGAAACACCATATATTTT
TRBJ2-7,-,-,TRBV2,CASSEGSGSYEQYF,TGTGCCAGCTCTGAAGGAAGCGGGTCCTACGAGCAGTACTTC
TRBJ2-2,-,-,TRBV14,CASSQSRGAGELFF,TGTGCCAGCAGCCAATCAAGGGGTGCCGGGGAGCTGTTTTTT
TRBJ1-4,-,-,TRBV7-8,CASSSGEKLFF,TGTGCCAGCAGCTCGGGTGAAAAACTGTTTTTT
TRBJ1-1,-,TRBD1,TRBV2,CASSLRQGYTEAFF,TGTGCCAGCAGTCTAAGACAGGGTTACACTGAAGCTTTCTTT
TRBJ1-2,-,-,TRBV12-3/TRBV12-4,CASSLSGNYGYTF,TGTGCCAGCAGTTTATCGGGAAACTATGGCTACACCTTC
TRBJ1-5,-,-,TRBV4-1,CASSQILYSGTQNQPQHF,TGCGCCAGCAGCCAGATCCTTTACTCCGGGACACAAAATCAGCCCCAGCATTTT
TRBJ2-3,few,TRBD2,TRBV3-1/TRBV3-2,CASSPRTSGSGPDTQYF,TGTGCCAGCAGCCCTAGGACTAGCGGGAGTGGCCCAGATACGCAGTATTTT
TRBJ2-7,-,-,TRBV28,CASSPTFMTYEQYF,TGTGCCAGCAGCCCGACATTCATGACCTACGAGCAGTACTTC
TRBJ1-6,-,TRBD1,TRBV6-5,CASSLQGAFGNSPLHF,TGTGCCAGCAGTTTGCAGGGGGCTTTCGGTAATTCACCCCTCCACTTT
TRBJ2-7,few,TRBD2,TRBV5-1,CASGTSGRWEQYF,TGCGCCAGCGGGACTAGCGGGAGATGGGAGCAGTACTTC
TRBJ1-5,-,-,TRBV28,CASSLYGRGLSNQPQHF,TGTGCCAGCAGTTTATATGGGCGGGGGCTTAGCAATCAGCCCCAGCATTTT
TRBJ1-4,-,TRBD1,TRBV5-6,CASSQPGTAEKLFF,TGTGCCAGCAGCCAGCCCGGGACAGCTGAAAAACTGTTTTTT
TRBJ2-3,-,-,TRBV28,CASSSYRVWGEVASTDTQYF,TGTGCCAGCAGTTCCTATAGGGTGTGGGGGGAGGTGGCTAGCACAGATACGCAGTATTTT
TRBJ2-3,-,TRBD2,TRBV27,CASSGTSGSDTQYF,TGTGCCAGCAGTGGGACTAGCGGGTCAGATACGCAGTATTTT
TRBJ2-1,-,-,TRBV9,CASSVDLSKYNEQFF,TGTGCCAGCAGCGTAGACCTTAGTAAGTACAATGAGCAGTTCTTC
TRBJ2-1,-,TRBD2,TRBV28,CASSFIPQGRAGGYNEQFF,TGTGCCAGCAGTTTCATCCCCCAAGGTCGGGCGGGGGGCTACAATGAGCAGTTCTTC
TRBJ1-1,-,-,TRBV10-3,CAINDGGVSEAFF,TGTGCCATCAACGACGGAGGGGTGAGTGAAGCTTTCTTT
TRBJ2-3,-,TRBD2,TRBV5-1,CASSSSGRIDTQYF,TGCGCCAGCAGTTCTAGCGGGAGAATAGATACGCAGTATTTT
TRBJ2-1,-,TRBD2,TRBV7-2,CASSLDGTNNEQFF,TGTGCCAGCAGCTTAGACGGGACTAACAATGAGCAGTTCTTC
TRBJ1-6,-,TRBD1,TRBV6-4,CASSETGDNSPLHF,TGTGCCAGCAGTGAGACAGGGGATAATTCACCCCTCCACTTT
TRBJ2-5,-,TRBD1,TRBV28,CASSPDRGASETQYF,TGTGCCAGCAGCCCGGACAGGGGGGCATCGGAGACCCAGTACTTC
TRBJ2-1,-,-,TRBV7-2,CASSLVHGQFYNEQFF,TGTGCCAGCAGCTTAGTTCATGGGCAGTTTTACAATGAGCAGTTCTTC
TRBJ1-5,-,TRBD1,TRBV28,CASSPTDRVRAQHF,TGTGCCAGCAGCCCCACGGACAGGGTAAGGGCCCAGCATTTT
TRBJ1-2,once,-,TRBV28,CASTVPPNYGYTF,TGTGCCAGCACAGTTCCGCCTAACTATGGCTACACCTTC
TRBJ2-1,-,TRBD2,TRBV18,CASSLLAGPGDEQFF,TGTGCCAGCTCACTTCTAGCGGGACCGGGCGATGAGCAGTTCTTC
TRBJ2-1,-,-,TRBV5-1,CASSLGLENYNEQFF,TGCGCCAGCAGCTTGGGACTAGAGAACTACAATGAGCAGTTCTTC
TRBJ2-1,-,-,TRBV7-9,CASSFRAGTEQFF,TGTGCCAGCAGCTTCCGTGCGGGAACTGAGCAGTTCTTC